One sample yielded the 29 T cell receptor beta chains listed below, sequenced in a study of cytomegalovirus exposure and HLA in healthy donors. The PCR contained 60 Vbeta and 13 Jbeta primers. Sequencing was performed with immunoSEQ multiplex PCR; in TCRdb, only in-frame clones are kept and a portion is missing. The sample consists of roughly 150,000 clones, over 60% of them appearing once. Material: PBMCs. These receptors all stem from a male donor in good health and CMV-seronegative.

The chain employs TRBV11-3 and TRBJ1-1; D remains ambiguous. The germline V and J ends were trimmed by 1 base and 0 bases, with 12 bases remaining between them. Looked up from germline, CDR1 is SGHNT and CDR2 is YENEEA. This CDR3 is built from 16 residues. The CDR3 is CASSLGRAWVNTEAFF. The CDR3 coding sequence is TGTGCCAGCAGCTTAGGGCGGGCCTGGGTGAACACTGAAGCTTTCTTT.

This clone turned up a few times. The V and J genes are TRBV30 and TRBJ2-3; 11 bases fit TRBD2. The CDR3 loop spans 14 amino acids. V trimming: 4 bases; J trimming: 2 bases; junction bases outside the gene matches: 2. The germline V gene has CDR1 GTSNPN and CDR2 SVGIG (reference sequence). CDR3 coding DNA: TGTGCCTGGACTAGCGGGGGGTACACAGATACGCAGTATTTT. It encodes CAWTSGGYTDTQYF.

The gene calls are TRBV7-9 and TRBJ2-3; D is unresolved. This CDR3 is built from 15 residues. CDR1 is SEHNR, CDR2 FQNEAQ, per germline (reference sequence). Trimming cost V 6 bases and J 0 bases, with 13 bases left between them. CDR3 coding DNA: TGTGCCAGCAGAAGTCCAACTACTAGCACAGATACGCAGTATTTT. It is translated as CASRSPTTSTDTQYF.

The rearrangement links TRBV14 to TRBJ2-7, with 13 positions matching TRBD2. Germline CDR1 and CDR2: SGHDN and FVKESK. V shed 1 base, J shed 1 base, and the junction held 7 bases outside the gene matches. This CDR3 is 18 amino acids long. CDR3 region: CASSQAHRGLAGSYEQYF. CDR3 sequence (DNA): TGTGCCAGCAGCCAAGCCCACAGGGGACTAGCGGGGTCCTACGAGCAGTACTTC.

The CDR3 protein is CASSSPRGGGSSSETQYF. The CDR3 DNA sequence: TGTGCCAGCAGCTCCCCGAGGGGGGGCGGGAGCTCCTCCGAGACCCAGTACTTC. V and J are TRBV7-2 and TRBJ2-5; D perhaps matches TRBD2 (7 bases). This CDR3 is built from 18 residues. The germline gives CDR1 SGHTA, CDR2 FQGNSA. Trimming pared 4 bases from V and 5 bases from J, leaving 26 bases between.

The chain recombines TRBV7-6 with TRBJ2-2; 11 bases are shared with TRBD1. In germline, CDR1 is SGHVS, CDR2 FNYEAQ. The ends lost 5 bases at V and 6 bases at J; junction bases unmatched: 5. This CDR3 spans 15 amino acids. CDR3 in DNA: TGTGCCAGCAGCCTTGGGACAGGGGGTTCCGGGGAGCTGTTTTTT. Its translation: CASSLGTGGSGELFF.

V usage is TRBV7-3 and J usage is TRBJ2-3, with a possible D match to TRBD2 (6 bases). This CDR3 contains 16 residues. Germline CDR1 and CDR2: SGHTA and FQGTGA. The V and J ends lost 4 bases and 3 bases respectively, with 17 bases between them. The CDR3 DNA reads as TGTGCCAGCAGCTACCTCGGGAGTCGGCAGACAGATACGCAGTATTTT. Translated: CASSYLGSRQTDTQYF.

The chain links TRBV9 to TRBJ2-1; TRBD2 aligns across 7 bases. CDR1 SGDLS and CDR2 YYNGEE come from the germline V gene. V trimming: 4 bases; J trimming: 2 bases; junction bases outside the gene matches: 6. The CDR3 totals 15 residues. Written as DNA, the CDR3 is TGTGCCAGCAGCTTCCGGGGGGATGCCTACAATGAGCAGTTCTTC. Protein sequence: CASSFRGDAYNEQFF.

This clone was detected once. This sequence joins TRBV11-2 and TRBJ1-1; D perhaps matches TRBD1 (6 bases). The CDR3 spans 16 residues. Germline assignment: CDR1 SGHAT and CDR2 FQNNGV. Trimming stripped 3 bases from V and 1 base from J, with 15 bases between. The CDR3 here is CASSFPQSTGNTEAFF. The CDR3 nucleotides are TGTGCCAGCAGCTTTCCTCAATCGACAGGGAACACTGAAGCTTTCTTT.

This chain links TRBV9 with TRBJ1-2; 9 bases match TRBD1. CDR1 and CDR2 from the germline V gene are SGDLS and YYNGEE. Losses at the gene ends were 3 bases for V and 5 bases for J; bases not matched to a gene: 2. This CDR3 has 13 amino acids. The CDR3: CASSGGQGYGYTF. The DNA of the CDR3 is TGTGCCAGCAGCGGGGGACAGGGATATGGCTACACCTTC.

Regarding this clone: Germline is not matched at one junction end, which may reflect a read error. The gene calls are TRBV7-9 and TRBJ2-5; possible D gene TRBD1, 6 bases. Germline values: CDR1 SEHNR, CDR2 FQNEAQ (reference sequence). The CDR3 is made up of 15 amino acids. The CDR3 nucleotides read TGTGCCGGCAGCTTAGCGCGCCAGGGGCAAGAGACCCAGTACTTC. Protein sequence: CAGSLARQGQETQYF. Complete variable domain (other parts from reference TRBV7-9 and TRBJ2-5): DTGVSQNPRHKITKRGQNVTFRCDPISEHNRLYWYRQTLGQGPEFLTYFQNEAQLEKSRLLSDRFSAERPKGSFSTLEIQRTEQGDSAMYLCAGSLARQGQETQYFGPGTRLLVL.

The V gene is TRBV18, the J gene TRBJ1-3; D is ambiguous. Trimming cost V 2 bases and J 1 base, with 15 bases left between them. Germline CDR1 and CDR2: KGHSH and LQKENI. The CDR3 totals 17 residues. The CDR3 loop is CASSPSPGQVSGNTIYF. The CDR3 nucleotides read TGTGCCAGCTCACCATCCCCAGGCCAGGTTTCTGGAAACACCATATATTTT.

A few counts support this clone. The V and J genes are TRBV7-9 and TRBJ2-4, with D possibly matching TRBD1 (6 bases). Germline V lookup: CDR1 SEHNR, CDR2 FQNEAQ (reference sequence). V lost 5 bases and J lost 2, with 13 bases in between. This CDR3 contains 15 residues. DNA of the CDR3: TGTGCCAGCAGCCTACCCAGGGGATCCAAAAACATTCAGTACTTC. It specifies CASSLPRGSKNIQYF.

This clone was counted only a few times. V gene TRBV2 combines with J gene TRBJ1-5; 10 bases agree with TRBD1. The CDR3 is 13 residues long. Losses at the gene ends were 6 bases for V and 7 bases for J; bases not matched to a gene: 3. CDR1 is SNHLY, CDR2 FYNNEI, per germline. The CDR3 region is CASSDRGPQPQHF. CDR3 coding DNA: TGTGCCAGCAGCGACAGGGGGCCCCAGCCCCAGCATTTT.

V gene TRBV12-5 combines with J gene TRBJ2-1, with D possibly being TRBD1 (6 bases). CDR1 and CDR2 (germline): LGHNT, FRNRAP. This CDR3 region has 15 residues. With 4 bases removed from V and 5 bases from J, the gap between germline ends came to 15 bases. The chain's CDR3 is CASGSDRSGHNEQFF. Here the CDR3 DNA reads TGTGCTAGTGGTTCGGACAGATCAGGCCACAATGAGCAGTTCTTC.

This clone was observed a few times. The chain is built from TRBV7-7 and TRBJ2-5; TRBD2 agrees at 15 bases. This CDR3 region has 16 residues. Per the germline V gene, CDR1 is SSHAT and CDR2 is FNYEAQ (reference sequence). V shed 4 bases, J shed 2 bases, and the junction held 2 bases outside the gene matches. Here the CDR3 reads CASSWTSGRGQETQYF. The CDR3 DNA reads as TGTGCCAGCAGCTGGACTAGCGGGAGGGGGCAAGAGACCCAGTACTTC.

This clone was counted only a few times. This chain joins TRBV5-1 and TRBJ1-5; 10 bases map to TRBD1. The J segment lost 1 base and the V segment lost 3 bases, leaving 1 base of the junction unmatched. Germline V gene data show CDR1 as SGHRS and CDR2 as YFSETQ. The CDR3 covers 15 residues. The CDR3 region is CASSWGQGSNQPQHF. CDR3 nucleotides: TGCGCCAGCAGCTGGGGACAGGGGAGCAATCAGCCCCAGCATTTT. The full variable domain, completed using reference TRBV5-1 and TRBJ1-5, is KAGVTQTPRYLIKTRGQQVTLSCSPISGHRSVSWYQQTPGQGLQFLFEYFSETQRNKGNFPGRFSGRQFSNSRSEMNVSTLELGDSALYLCASSWGQGSNQPQHFGDGTRLSIL.

This rearrangement joins TRBV7-2 to TRBJ2-5, with D possibly being TRBD2 (6 bases). V lost 1 base, J lost 4 bases, and 13 bases lay in between. CDR1 is SGHTA, CDR2 FQGNSA, per germline. The CDR3 has 15 amino acids. The CDR3 coding sequence is TGTGCCAGCAGCTTAGGCGGGCGGGGTGGAGAGACCCAGTACTTC. Its translation is CASSLGGRGGETQYF.

This chain links TRBV5-1 with TRBJ2-5, with a possible D match to TRBD2 (5 bases). The CDR3 loop spans 14 amino acids. The V end was cut by 0 bases, the J end by 5 bases, with 11 bases between. Germline V gene data show CDR1 as SGHRS and CDR2 as YFSETQ. CDR3 in amino acids: CASSLELVRETQYF. The DNA for the CDR3 is TGCGCCAGCAGCTTGGAACTAGTGCGGGAGACCCAGTACTTC.

This rearrangement joins TRBV9 to TRBJ1-3; 8 nucleotides align to TRBD1. CDR3 length: 14 residues. The germline V gene encodes CDR1 SGDLS and CDR2 YYNGEE. With 6 bases clipped from V and 0 bases from J, the junction kept 2 bases outside the gene matches. In DNA form, the CDR3 reads TGTGCCAGCAAGACAGGGGACTCTGGAAACACCATATATTTT. It codes for CASKTGDSGNTIYF.

This clone was seen a handful of times. Germline is not matched at one junction end, which may reflect a read error. This chain uses TRBV7-9 with TRBJ2-6; weak D call: TRBD1 (6 bases). The CDR3 spans 13 residues. Per the germline V gene, CDR1 is SEHNR and CDR2 is FQNEAQ (reference sequence). In DNA form, the CDR3 reads TGTTCCAGGGGCAGGTCTGGGGCCAACGTCCTGACTTTC. It translates to CSRGRSGANVLTF.

The chain links TRBV7-6 to TRBJ2-1; 9 bases fit TRBD1. CDR3 length: 16 residues. Trimming removed 0 bases from V and 9 bases from J; junction bases left unmatched: 9. CDR1 is SGHVS, CDR2 FNYEAQ, per germline. The DNA for the CDR3 is TGTGCCAGCAGCTTAGCGCTAGGGACAGGGTTTTTTGAGCAGTTCTTC. Protein: CASSLALGTGFFEQFF.

The gene calls are TRBV2 and TRBJ2-5; the match to TRBD2 covers 8 bases. CDR1 is SNHLY, CDR2 FYNNEI, per germline. V shed 5 bases and J 7 bases; nucleotides not matched to a gene: 9. The CDR3 spans 14 residues. CDR3 residues: CASSRAGAVATQYF. The CDR3 DNA reads as TGTGCCAGCAGTAGAGCGGGGGCTGTAGCGACCCAGTACTTC. Filled out from reference TRBV2 and TRBJ2-5, the complete variable domain reads EPEVTQTPSHQVTQMGQEVILRCVPISNHLYFYWYRQILGQKVEFLVSFYNNEISEKSEIFDDQFSVERPDGSNFTLKIRSTKLEDSAMYFCASSRAGAVATQYFGPGTRLLVL.

The chain combines TRBV27 with TRBJ2-5; D call uncertain. Trimming took off 3 bases at V and 5 bases at J, with 10 bases between the two ends. The CDR3 is 13 residues long. Germline-derived CDR1 and CDR2 are MNHEY and SMNVEV (reference sequence). CDR3 region: CASSFRLLETQYF. The DNA for the CDR3 is TGTGCCAGCAGTTTCAGACTGCTGGAGACCCAGTACTTC.

CDR3 DNA: TGTGCCAGCATCCTTAGGCGGGGCTATGGCTACACCTTC. Translated: CASILRRGYGYTF. The J gene is TRBJ1-2, the V gene TRBV5-6, with D unclear. This CDR3 contains 13 residues. V was pared by 6 bases and J by 4 bases, with 13 bases between. CDR1 and CDR2 (germline): SGHDT, YYEEEE. Based on the CDR3 plus reference TRBV5-6 and TRBJ1-2, the full variable domain is DAGVTQSPTHLIKTRGQQVTLRCSPKSGHDTVSWYQQALGQGPQFIFQYYEEEERQRGNFPDRFSGHQFPNYSSELNVNALLLGDSALYLCASILRRGYGYTFGSGTRLTVV.

The DNA of the CDR3 is TGCGCCAGCAGCTTCGGCCGGGAGAACACTGAAGCTTTCTTT. It specifies CASSFGRENTEAFF. This chain uses TRBV5-1 with TRBJ1-1; no definite D call. The V and J ends lost 2 bases and 1 base respectively, with 9 bases between them. Germline-derived CDR1 and CDR2 are SGHRS and YFSETQ. This CDR3 is 14 amino acids long.

The V gene is TRBV2, the J gene TRBJ2-6, with a tentative D call TRBD1 (6 bases). The germline V gene has CDR1 SNHLY and CDR2 FYNNEI. This CDR3 has 17 residues. Trimming stripped 7 bases from V and 4 bases from J, with 20 bases between. The CDR3 DNA is TGTGCCAGCAAAGAAGGACAGACCCCCGGAGGGGCCAACGTCCTGACTTTC. Amino acid sequence: CASKEGQTPGGANVLTF.

CDR3 nucleotides: TGTGCCAGCAGCTTGGTGGGACAGGGGGAGGGTGGCTACACCTTC. Residues: CASSLVGQGEGGYTF. The V gene is TRBV5-4, the J gene TRBJ1-2; 11 bases are a match to TRBD1. The CDR3 contains 15 residues. Unmatched junction bases numbered 5, after V lost 0 bases and J lost 7 bases. Germline V CDR1 and CDR2: SGHNT, YYREEE (reference sequence).

The V call is TRBV5-4, the J call TRBJ1-2; TRBD1 might be the D (5 bases). This CDR3 has 14 amino acids. V gave up 4 bases and J gave up 1 base, with 11 bases separating them. Germline CDR1 is SGHNT and CDR2 is YYREEE (reference sequence). CDR3 region: CASSLRQINYGYTF. CDR3 nucleotide sequence: TGTGCCAGCAGCCTACGACAGATTAACTATGGCTACACCTTC.